This T cell receptor (beta chain) was captured in a study of blood T cell repertoires in COVID-19. Study details: There were acute and convalescent COVID-19 samples, and they came from the United States, Italy and Spain. T cells, B-cell-depleted T cells, or PBMCs supplied cDNA or gDNA.

Original handling: Scientists estimated how many nucleated cells there were by amplifying reference gene primers. Profiling relied on immunoSEQ multiplex PCR, and the TCRdb table lists in-frame clones only, not all of them. V and J calls and clone size are those listed in that table; D and trimming were worked out from the DNA. The sample carries roughly 160,000 clones, around 85% recorded once. This clonotype was sampled from a man aged 55 to 70 with acute or convalescent COVID-19. Material for sequencing was peripheral blood.

CDR3 loop: CASYIAGGPVNEQFF. The DNA of the CDR3 is TGCGCCAGCTACATAGCGGGAGGGCCAGTGAATGAGCAGTTCTTC. The rearrangement joins TRBV10-2 to TRBJ2-1; 11 bases agree with TRBD2. Germline V CDR1 and CDR2: WSHSY, SAAADI. This CDR3 is 15 amino acids long. V dropped 8 bases and J dropped 7; count of bases not matched to a gene: 10.